This T cell receptor (beta chain) is from a study of shared clonotypes between healthy human individuals. Across the whole study: The study used three CD4 naive, three CD4 memory, two CD8 naive and one CD8 memory plate per donor.

Only in-frame clones appear in the TCRdb table, and some are missing; sequencing was by immunoSEQ multiplex PCR. The sample lists 2 million to 2.5 million clones; approximately 94% were seen once. The CDR3 has 14 amino acids. Germline CDR1 reads SEHNR; CDR2 reads FQNEAQ (reference sequence). The germline V and J ends were trimmed by 5 bases and 3 bases, with 14 bases remaining between them. The clonotype comes from a man younger than 35 in good health. The chain combines TRBV7-9 with TRBJ2-7; no clear D gene. The sample consisted of naive CD4+ T cells sorted from blood. Specified subset: CD45RA+ positively selected. The CDR3 loop is CASSLLGEHYEQYF. The CDR3 nucleotides read TGTGCCAGCAGCCTACTGGGCGAACACTACGAGCAGTACTTC.